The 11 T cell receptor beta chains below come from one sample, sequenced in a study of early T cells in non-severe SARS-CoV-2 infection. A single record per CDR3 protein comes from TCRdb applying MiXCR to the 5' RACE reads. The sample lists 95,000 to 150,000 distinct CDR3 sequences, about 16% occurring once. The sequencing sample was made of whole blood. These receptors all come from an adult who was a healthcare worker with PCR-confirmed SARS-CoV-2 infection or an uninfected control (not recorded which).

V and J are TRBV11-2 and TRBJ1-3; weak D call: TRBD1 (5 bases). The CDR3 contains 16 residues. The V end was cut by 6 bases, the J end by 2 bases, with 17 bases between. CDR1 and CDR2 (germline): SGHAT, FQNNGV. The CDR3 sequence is CASSSLIWGPGNTIYF. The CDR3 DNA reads TGTGCCAGCAGTTCATTGATCTGGGGCCCTGGAAACACCATATATTTT.

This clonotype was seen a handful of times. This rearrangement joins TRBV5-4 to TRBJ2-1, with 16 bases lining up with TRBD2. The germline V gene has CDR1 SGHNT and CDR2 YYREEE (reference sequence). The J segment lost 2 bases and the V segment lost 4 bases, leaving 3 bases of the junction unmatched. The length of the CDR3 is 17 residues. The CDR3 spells CASSGGTSGGAYNEQFF. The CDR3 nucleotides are TGTGCCAGCAGCGGCGGGACTAGCGGGGGGGCCTACAATGAGCAGTTCTTC. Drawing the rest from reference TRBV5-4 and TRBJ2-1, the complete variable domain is ETGVTQSPTHLIKTRGQQVTLRCSSQSGHNTVSWYQQALGQGPQFIFQYYREEENGRGNFPPRFSGLQFPNYSSELNVNALELDDSALYLCASSGGTSGGAYNEQFFGPGTRLTVL.

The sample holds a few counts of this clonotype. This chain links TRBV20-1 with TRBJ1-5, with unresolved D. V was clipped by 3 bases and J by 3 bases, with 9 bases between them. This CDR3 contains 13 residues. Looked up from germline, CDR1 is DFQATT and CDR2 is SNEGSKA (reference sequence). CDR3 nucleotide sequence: TGCAGTGCTAGTGAGGTTAACAATCAGCCCCAGCATTTT. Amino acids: CSASEVNNQPQHF.

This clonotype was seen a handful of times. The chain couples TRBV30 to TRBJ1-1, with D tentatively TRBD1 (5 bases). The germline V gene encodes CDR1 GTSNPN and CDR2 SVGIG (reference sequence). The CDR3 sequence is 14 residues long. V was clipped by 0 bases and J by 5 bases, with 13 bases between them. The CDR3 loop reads CAWSVEGARTEAFF. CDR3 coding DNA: TGTGCCTGGAGTGTAGAAGGGGCGCGGACTGAAGCTTTCTTT.

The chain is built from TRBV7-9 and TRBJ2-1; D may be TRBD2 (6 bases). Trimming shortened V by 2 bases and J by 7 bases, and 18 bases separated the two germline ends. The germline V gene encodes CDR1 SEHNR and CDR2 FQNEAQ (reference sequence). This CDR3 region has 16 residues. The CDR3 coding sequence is TGTGCCAGCAGCTTATGGGGGGTCGGTCTAAGGAATGAGCAGTTCTTC. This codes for CASSLWGVGLRNEQFF.

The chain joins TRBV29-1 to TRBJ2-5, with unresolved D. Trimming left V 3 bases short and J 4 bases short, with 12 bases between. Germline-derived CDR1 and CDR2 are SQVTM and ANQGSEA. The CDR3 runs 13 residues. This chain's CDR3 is CSVDVGLRETQYF. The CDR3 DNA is TGCAGCGTTGATGTAGGATTACGAGAGACCCAGTACTTC.

CDR3 amino acids: CASKQGGDTDTQYF. The CDR3 DNA is TGTGCCAGCAAACAAGGGGGGGATACAGATACGCAGTATTTT. The J gene is TRBJ2-3, the V gene TRBV7-9; D is perhaps TRBD2 (7 bases). The CDR3 has 14 amino acids. The germline V and J ends were trimmed by 7 bases and 3 bases, with 14 bases remaining between them. CDR1 and CDR2 (germline): SEHNR, FQNEAQ (reference sequence).

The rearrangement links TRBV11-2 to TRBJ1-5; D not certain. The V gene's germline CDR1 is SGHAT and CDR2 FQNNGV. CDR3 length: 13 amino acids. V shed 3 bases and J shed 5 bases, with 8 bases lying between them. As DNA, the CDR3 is TGTGCCAGCAGCTTCGGCAGCTATCAGCCCCAGCATTTT. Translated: CASSFGSYQPQHF.

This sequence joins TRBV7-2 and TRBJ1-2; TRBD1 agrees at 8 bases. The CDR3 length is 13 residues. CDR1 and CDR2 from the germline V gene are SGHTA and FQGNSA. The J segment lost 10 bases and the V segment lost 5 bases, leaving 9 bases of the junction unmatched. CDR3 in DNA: TGTGCCAGCAGCCCGGACAGGGATAATGTCTACACCTTC. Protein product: CASSPDRDNVYTF.

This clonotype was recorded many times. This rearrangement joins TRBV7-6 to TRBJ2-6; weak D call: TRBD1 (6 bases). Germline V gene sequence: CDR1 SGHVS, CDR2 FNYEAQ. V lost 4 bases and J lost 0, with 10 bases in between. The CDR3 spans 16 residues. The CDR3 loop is CASSSQGRSGANVLTF. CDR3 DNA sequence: TGTGCCAGCAGCTCACAGGGTCGCTCTGGGGCCAACGTCCTGACTTTC.

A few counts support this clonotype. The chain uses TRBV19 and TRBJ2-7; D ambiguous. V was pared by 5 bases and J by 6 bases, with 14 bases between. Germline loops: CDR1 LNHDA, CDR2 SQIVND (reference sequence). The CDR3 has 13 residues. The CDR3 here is CASSPHRSGEQYF. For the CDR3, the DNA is TGTGCCAGTAGTCCCCATCGCTCGGGCGAGCAGTACTTC. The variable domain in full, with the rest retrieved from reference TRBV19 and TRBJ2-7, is DGGITQSPKYLFRKEGQNVTLSCEQNLNHDAMYWYRQDPGQGLRLIYYSQIVNDFQKGDIAEGYSVSREKKESFPLTVTSAQKNPTAFYLCASSPHRSGEQYFGPGTRLTVT.